This T cell receptor (beta chain) was observed in a study of T-cell reconstitution after alpha-beta-depleted transplantation in children. The TCRbeta library was prepared with unique molecular identifiers. TCRdb re-called the PCR reads with MiXCR, one entry per CDR3 protein. The repertoire holds roughly 280,000 distinct CDR3 sequences, with under 14% as singletons. Study-wide points: Reportedly, alpha-beta T cells present about two months post-transplant originated from several hundred expanded clones of graft origin. By one year post-transplant, T-cell counts and diversity largely arose from T cells that were newly produced.

This clonotype appeared many times. Its target is unknown. Trimming removed 5 bases at V and 6 bases at J, with 8 bases between. The CDR3 contains 11 residues. CDR1 and CDR2 (germline): SEHNR, FQNEAQ (reference sequence). This receptor was identified in a male patient aged 2 to 10 who had a stem cell transplant for chronic granulomatous disease, so the T cells may come from the graft donor. Sequenced material: peripheral blood, taken 180 days after TCRalphabeta/CD19-depleted stem cell transplant. This chain links TRBV7-9 with TRBJ2-7, with D unclear. CDR3 in DNA: TGTGCCAGCAGCGTGTATGGCGAGCAGTACTTC. Translating gives CASSVYGEQYF.